This T cell receptor (beta chain) was identified in a study of T cell responses to AZD1222 COVID-19 vaccine. Across the whole study: Pooling of second doses given at about 4 or about 12 weeks was done.

The CDR3 has 16 amino acids. The germline CDR1 and CDR2 sequences are SGHTS and YDEGEE. V was shortened by 4 bases and J by 4 bases, with 18 bases between the two germline ends. Whole-study results and caveats: Spike-spanning, vaccine-associated CD4 TCRs were dominant at 160-218 and 743-854. Seropositive status at baseline applied to only 5 to 7 AZD1222 recipients.

The method was immunoSEQ multiplex PCR; TCRdb's version includes in-frame clones alone and lacks a portion of them. The sample has roughly 66,000 clones; 80% to 90% are singletons. Notes on this clone: Its antigen is as yet unknown.

The clonotype was recovered from an adult in good health. This chain links TRBV5-8 with TRBJ2-1; D remains unclear. The sequencing here drew on peripheral blood, taken on day 0 of AZD1222 vaccination. The CDR3 spells CASSGGDRVGYNEQFF. The CDR3 DNA reads TGTGCCAGCAGCGGCGGAGATAGGGTTGGATACAATGAGCAGTTCTTC.